This T cell receptor (beta chain) was profiled in a study of beta chain features in type 1 diabetes. Study-wide findings and caveats: TCRB CDR3s were moderately but significantly shorter in Type 1 diabetes patients in all four CD4+ subsets. For patients, the naive, central memory and Treg TCRB repertoires appeared more alike than for healthy donors.

Germline V gene lookup returns CDR1 SGDLS and CDR2 YYNGEE. This CDR3 contains 14 residues. Trimming took 0 bases from V and 0 from J, leaving 3 bases between them. The study reverse transcribed the entire isolated RNA, so it sequenced expressed TCRB transcripts. Profiled with immunoSEQ multiplex PCR; TCRdb holds only in-frame clones, not every one. The profile shows 150,000 to 200,000 clones, roughly 60% of them singletons. Averaging around 110 mL, one heparinised blood draw was given by each donor. As regards this clone: Antigen: not known.

The TCR was taken from a man aged 25-45 years with type 1 diabetes. The specimen sequenced was naive CD4+ T cells from blood. This chain uses TRBV9 with TRBJ2-2; D ambiguous. CDR3 bases: TGTGCCAGCAGCGTAGAGGCGAACACCGGGGAGCTGTTTTTT. It specifies CASSVEANTGELFF.